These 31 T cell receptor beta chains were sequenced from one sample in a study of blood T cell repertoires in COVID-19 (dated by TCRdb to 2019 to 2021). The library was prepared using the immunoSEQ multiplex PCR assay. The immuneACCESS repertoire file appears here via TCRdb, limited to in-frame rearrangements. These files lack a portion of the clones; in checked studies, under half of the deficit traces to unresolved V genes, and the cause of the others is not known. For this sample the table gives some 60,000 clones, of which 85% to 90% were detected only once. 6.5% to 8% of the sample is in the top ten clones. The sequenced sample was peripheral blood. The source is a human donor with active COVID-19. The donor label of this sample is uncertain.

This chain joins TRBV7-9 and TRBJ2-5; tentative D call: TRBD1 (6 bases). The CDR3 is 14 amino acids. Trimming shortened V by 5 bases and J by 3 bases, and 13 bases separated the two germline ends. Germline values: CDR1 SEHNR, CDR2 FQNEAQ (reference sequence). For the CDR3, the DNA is TGTGCCAGCAGCCCCAAGGGGGAAGAAGAGACCCAGTACTTC. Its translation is CASSPKGEEETQYF.

CDR3 sequence: CASSEVQLRYNEQFF. In DNA form, the CDR3 reads TGTGCCAGCAGTGAGGTACAGCTCAGATACAATGAGCAGTTCTTC. The gene calls are TRBV2 and TRBJ2-1, with D hard to call. The CDR3 spans 15 residues. Germline CDR1 and CDR2: SNHLY and FYNNEI. The V end lost 3 bases, the J end lost 4 bases, and 13 bases lay between the germline ends.

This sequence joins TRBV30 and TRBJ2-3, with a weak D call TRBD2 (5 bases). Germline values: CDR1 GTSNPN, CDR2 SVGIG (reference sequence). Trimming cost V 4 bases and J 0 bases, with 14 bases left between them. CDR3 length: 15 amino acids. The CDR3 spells CAWTRGRISTDTQYF. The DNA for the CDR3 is TGTGCCTGGACCCGAGGGCGCATTAGCACAGATACGCAGTATTTT.

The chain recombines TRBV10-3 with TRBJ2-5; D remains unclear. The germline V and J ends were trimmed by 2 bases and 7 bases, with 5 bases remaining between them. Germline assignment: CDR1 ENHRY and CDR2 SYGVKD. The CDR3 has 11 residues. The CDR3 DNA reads TGTGCCATCAGTGAGGGGCGGACCCAGTACTTC. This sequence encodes CAISEGRTQYF.

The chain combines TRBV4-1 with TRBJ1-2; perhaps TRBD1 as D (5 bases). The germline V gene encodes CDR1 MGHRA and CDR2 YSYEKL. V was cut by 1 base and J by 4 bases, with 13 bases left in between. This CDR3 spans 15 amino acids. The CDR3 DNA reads TGCGCCAGCAGCCAAGGGAGACAGAGTTTCTATGGCTACACCTTC. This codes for CASSQGRQSFYGYTF.

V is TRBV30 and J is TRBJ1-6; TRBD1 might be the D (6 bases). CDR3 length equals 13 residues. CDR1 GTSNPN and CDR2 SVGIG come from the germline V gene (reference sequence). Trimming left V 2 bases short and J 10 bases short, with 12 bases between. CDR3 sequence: CAWSPNRESPLHF. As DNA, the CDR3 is TGTGCCTGGAGTCCCAACAGGGAATCACCCCTCCACTTT.

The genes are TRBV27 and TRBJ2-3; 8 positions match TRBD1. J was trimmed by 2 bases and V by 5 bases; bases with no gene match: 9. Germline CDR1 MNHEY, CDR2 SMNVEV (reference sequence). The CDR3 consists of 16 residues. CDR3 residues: CASSIRDRYNTDTQYF. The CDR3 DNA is TGTGCCAGCAGTATCCGGGACAGGTACAACACAGATACGCAGTATTTT.

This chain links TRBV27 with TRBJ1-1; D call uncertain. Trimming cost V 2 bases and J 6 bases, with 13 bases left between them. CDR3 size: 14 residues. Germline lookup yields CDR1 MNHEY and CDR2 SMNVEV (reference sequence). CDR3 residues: CASSLGPGVAEAFF. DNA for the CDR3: TGTGCCAGCAGTTTAGGTCCGGGAGTCGCTGAAGCTTTCTTT.

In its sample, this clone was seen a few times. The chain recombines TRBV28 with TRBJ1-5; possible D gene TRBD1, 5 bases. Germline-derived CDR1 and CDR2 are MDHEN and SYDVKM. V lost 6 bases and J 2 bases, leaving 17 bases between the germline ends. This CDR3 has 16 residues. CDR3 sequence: CASRIRAGMGNQPQHF. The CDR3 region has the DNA TGTGCCAGCAGAATCCGGGCAGGGATGGGCAATCAGCCCCAGCATTTT.

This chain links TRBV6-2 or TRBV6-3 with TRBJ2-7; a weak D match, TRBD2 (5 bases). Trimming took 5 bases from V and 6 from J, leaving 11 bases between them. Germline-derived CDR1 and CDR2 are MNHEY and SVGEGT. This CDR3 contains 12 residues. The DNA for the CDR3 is TGTGCCAGCAGTCGGACTTCCATCGAGCAGTACTTC. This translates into CASSRTSIEQYF.

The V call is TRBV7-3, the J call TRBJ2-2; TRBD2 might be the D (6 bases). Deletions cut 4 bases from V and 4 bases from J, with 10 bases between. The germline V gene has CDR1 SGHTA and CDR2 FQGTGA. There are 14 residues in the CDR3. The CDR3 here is CASSWGEITGELFF. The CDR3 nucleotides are TGTGCCAGCAGCTGGGGGGAGATCACCGGGGAGCTGTTTTTT.

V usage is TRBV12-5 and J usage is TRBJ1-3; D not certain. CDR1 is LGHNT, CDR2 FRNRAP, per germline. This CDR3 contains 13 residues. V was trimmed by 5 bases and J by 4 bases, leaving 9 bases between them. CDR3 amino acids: CASGPSVGNTIYF. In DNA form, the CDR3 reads TGTGCTAGTGGTCCTTCGGTCGGAAACACCATATATTTT.

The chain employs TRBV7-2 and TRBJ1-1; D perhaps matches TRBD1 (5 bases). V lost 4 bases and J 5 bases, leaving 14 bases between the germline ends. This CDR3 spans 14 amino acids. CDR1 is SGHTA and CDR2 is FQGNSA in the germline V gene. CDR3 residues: CASSSLGGLTEAFF. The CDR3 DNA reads TGTGCCAGCAGCTCCCTCGGGGGTCTAACTGAAGCTTTCTTT.

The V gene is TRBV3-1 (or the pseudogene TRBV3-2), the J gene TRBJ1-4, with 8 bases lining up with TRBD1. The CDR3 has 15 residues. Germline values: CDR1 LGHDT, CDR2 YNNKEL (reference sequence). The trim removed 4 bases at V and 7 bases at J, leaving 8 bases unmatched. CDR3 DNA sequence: TGTGCCAGCAGCCCAGGGGGCTCAGGAAGTGAAAAACTGTTTTTT. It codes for CASSPGGSGSEKLFF.

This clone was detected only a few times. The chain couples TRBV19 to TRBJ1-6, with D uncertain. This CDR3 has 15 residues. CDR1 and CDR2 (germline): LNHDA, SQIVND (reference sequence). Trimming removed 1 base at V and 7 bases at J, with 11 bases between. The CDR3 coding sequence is TGTGCCAGTAGTATAGGCCCCGGGATAAATTCACCCCTCCACTTT. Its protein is CASSIGPGINSPLHF.

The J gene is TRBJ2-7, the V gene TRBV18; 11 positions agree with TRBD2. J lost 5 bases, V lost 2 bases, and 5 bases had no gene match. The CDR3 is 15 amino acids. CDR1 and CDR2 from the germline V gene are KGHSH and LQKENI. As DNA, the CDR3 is TGTGCCAGCTCACCAGCTAGCGGGAGGATCAACGAGCAGTACTTC. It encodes CASSPASGRINEQYF.

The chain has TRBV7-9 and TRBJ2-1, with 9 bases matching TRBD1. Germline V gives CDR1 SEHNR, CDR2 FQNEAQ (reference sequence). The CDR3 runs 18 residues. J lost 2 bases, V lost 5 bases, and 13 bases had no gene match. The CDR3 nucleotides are TGTGCCAGCAGCCCGGGGTGGGCCGGGACAGGGACCTACAATGAGCAGTTCTTC. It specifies CASSPGWAGTGTYNEQFF.

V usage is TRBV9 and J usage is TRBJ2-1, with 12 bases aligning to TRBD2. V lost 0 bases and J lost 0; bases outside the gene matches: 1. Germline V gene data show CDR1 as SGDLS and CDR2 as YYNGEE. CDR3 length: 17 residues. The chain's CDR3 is CASSVASGRASYNEQFF. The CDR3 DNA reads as TGTGCCAGCAGCGTAGCTAGCGGGAGGGCCTCCTACAATGAGCAGTTCTTC.

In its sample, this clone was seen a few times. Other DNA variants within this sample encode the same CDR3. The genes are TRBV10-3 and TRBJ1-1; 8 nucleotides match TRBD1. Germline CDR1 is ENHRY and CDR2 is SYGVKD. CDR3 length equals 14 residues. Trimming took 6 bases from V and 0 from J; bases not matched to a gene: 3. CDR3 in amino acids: CAISGQGLNTEAFF. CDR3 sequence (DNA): TGTGCCATCAGCGGACAGGGCCTGAACACTGAAGCTTTCTTT.

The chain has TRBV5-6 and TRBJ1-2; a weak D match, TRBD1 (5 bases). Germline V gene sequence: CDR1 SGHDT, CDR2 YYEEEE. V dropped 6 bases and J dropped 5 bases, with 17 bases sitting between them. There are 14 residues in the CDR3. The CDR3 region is CASNMWQDTYGYTF. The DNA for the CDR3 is TGTGCCAGCAACATGTGGCAGGACACTTATGGCTACACCTTC.

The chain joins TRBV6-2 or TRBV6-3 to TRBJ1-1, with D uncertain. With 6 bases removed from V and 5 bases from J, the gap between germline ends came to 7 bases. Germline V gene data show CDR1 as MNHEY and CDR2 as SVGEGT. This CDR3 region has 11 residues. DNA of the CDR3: TGTGCCAGCAGCCACGGGACTGAAGCTTTCTTT. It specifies CASSHGTEAFF.

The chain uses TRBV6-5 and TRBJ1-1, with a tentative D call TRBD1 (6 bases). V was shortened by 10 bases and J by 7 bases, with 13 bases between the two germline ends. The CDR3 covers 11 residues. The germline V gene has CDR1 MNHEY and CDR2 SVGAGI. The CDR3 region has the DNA TGTGCCATCACAGGGTATAGTGAAGCTTTCTTT. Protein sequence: CAITGYSEAFF.

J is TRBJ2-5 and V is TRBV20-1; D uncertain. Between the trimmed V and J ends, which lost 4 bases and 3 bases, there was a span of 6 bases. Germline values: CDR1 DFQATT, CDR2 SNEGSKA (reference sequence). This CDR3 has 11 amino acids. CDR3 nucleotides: TGCAGTGCTACAGACAAAGAGACCCAGTACTTC. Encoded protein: CSATDKETQYF.

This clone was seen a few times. This CDR3 is CASSPDLAGGRPYEQYF. CDR3 in DNA: TGTGCCAGCAGCCCGGACCTAGCGGGGGGCCGCCCCTACGAGCAGTACTTC. The genes are TRBV5-6 and TRBJ2-7, with TRBD2 identical over 11 bases. This CDR3 has 17 residues. The ends lost 4 bases at V and 2 bases at J; junction bases unmatched: 11. Germline CDR1 reads SGHDT; CDR2 reads YYEEEE. The entire variable domain, with the rest obtained from reference TRBV5-6 and TRBJ2-7, is as follows: DAGVTQSPTHLIKTRGQQVTLRCSPKSGHDTVSWYQQALGQGPQFIFQYYEEEERQRGNFPDRFSGHQFPNYSSELNVNALLLGDSALYLCASSPDLAGGRPYEQYFGPGTRLTVT.

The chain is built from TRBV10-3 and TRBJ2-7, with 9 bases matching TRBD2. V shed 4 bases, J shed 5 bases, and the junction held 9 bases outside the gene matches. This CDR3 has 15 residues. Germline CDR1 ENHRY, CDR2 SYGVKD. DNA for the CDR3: TGTGCCATCAGTGCGACCGGGACTAGCCTTGACGAGCAGTACTTC. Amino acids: CAISATGTSLDEQYF.

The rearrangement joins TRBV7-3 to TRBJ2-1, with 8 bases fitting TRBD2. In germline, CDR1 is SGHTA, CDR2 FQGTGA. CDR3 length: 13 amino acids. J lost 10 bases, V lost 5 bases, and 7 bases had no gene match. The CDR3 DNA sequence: TGTGCCAGCAGCGACGGGACTAGTGGGGAGCAGTTCTTC. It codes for CASSDGTSGEQFF.

CDR3 region: CATTPSGESYEQYF. The CDR3 bases are TGTGCCACCACCCCTAGCGGGGAATCCTACGAGCAGTACTTC. The chain joins TRBV6-5 to TRBJ2-7; TRBD2 matches at 9 bases. CDR1 MNHEY and CDR2 SVGAGI come from the germline V gene. The CDR3 totals 14 residues. With 10 bases clipped from V and 1 base from J, the junction kept 8 bases outside the gene matches.

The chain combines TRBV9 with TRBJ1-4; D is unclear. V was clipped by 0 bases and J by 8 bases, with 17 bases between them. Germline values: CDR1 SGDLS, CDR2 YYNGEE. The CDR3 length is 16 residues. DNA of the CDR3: TGTGCCAGCAGCGTAGGAGTGGGCAGGCTGAAAGAAAAACTGTTTTTT. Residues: CASSVGVGRLKEKLFF.

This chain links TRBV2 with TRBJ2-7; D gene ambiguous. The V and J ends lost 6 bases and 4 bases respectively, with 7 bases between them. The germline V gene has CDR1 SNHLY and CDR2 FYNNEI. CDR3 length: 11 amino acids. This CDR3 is CASRVGYEQYF. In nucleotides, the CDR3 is TGTGCCAGCAGGGTCGGGTACGAGCAGTACTTC.

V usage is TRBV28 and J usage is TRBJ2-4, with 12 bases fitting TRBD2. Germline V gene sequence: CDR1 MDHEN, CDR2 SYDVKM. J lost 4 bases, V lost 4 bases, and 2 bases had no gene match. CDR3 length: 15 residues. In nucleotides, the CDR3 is TGTGCCAGCAGTTCTAGCGGGGGGGATAAAAACATTCAGTACTTC. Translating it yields CASSSSGGDKNIQYF. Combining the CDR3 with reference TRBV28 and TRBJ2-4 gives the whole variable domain DVKVTQSSRYLVKRTGEKVFLECVQDMDHENMFWYRQDPGLGLRLIYFSYDVKMKEKGDIPEGYSVSREKKERFSLILESASTNQTSMYLCASSSSGGDKNIQYFGAGTRLSVL.

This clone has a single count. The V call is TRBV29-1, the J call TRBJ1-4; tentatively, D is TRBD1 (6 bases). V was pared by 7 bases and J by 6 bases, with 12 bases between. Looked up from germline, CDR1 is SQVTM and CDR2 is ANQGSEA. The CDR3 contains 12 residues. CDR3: CSGGPEDEKLFF. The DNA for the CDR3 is TGCAGCGGGGGGCCGGAGGATGAAAAACTGTTTTTT.